This T cell receptor (beta chain) was captured in a study of PD-L1 blockade in urothelial cancer. Time point meaning: peripheral blood 6 weeks after treatment start. Between the trimmed V and J ends, which lost 7 bases and 2 bases, there was a span of 24 bases. Germline V gene data show CDR1 as LNHDA and CDR2 as SQIVND (reference sequence). CDR3 size: 17 residues. The assay was immunoSEQ multiplex PCR, and TCRdb's table has in-frame clones only and misses some. The sample records tens of thousands of clones, about 85% being singletons. J is TRBJ2-7 and V is TRBV19, with D possibly matching TRBD1 (6 bases). The specimen was PBMCs, collected around atezolizumab (anti-PD-L1) treatment. The clonotype was recovered from a middle-aged man with urothelial cancer. CDR3: CASTARDTTSGTYEQYF. The CDR3 bases are TGTGCCAGTACCGCTAGGGACACTACTTCGGGTACCTACGAGCAGTACTTC.